These 5 T cell receptor beta chains originate from one sample sequenced in a study of cytomegalovirus exposure and HLA in healthy donors. Primers: 60 Vbeta forward and 13 Jbeta reverse. Profiling relied on immunoSEQ multiplex PCR, and the TCRdb table lists in-frame clones only, not all of them. This table has under 150,000 clones, around 80% appearing once. Input material: PBMCs. Every receptor here comes from a human donor in good health.

The rearrangement joins TRBV18 to TRBJ2-6, with unresolved D. Per germline, CDR1 KGHSH and CDR2 LQKENI. The CDR3 runs 14 residues. V was shortened by 2 bases and J by 1 base, with 3 bases between the two germline ends. CDR3 in amino acids: CASSPESGANVLTF. As DNA, the CDR3 is TGTGCCAGCTCACCAGAGTCTGGGGCCAACGTCCTGACTTTC.

This clone was found a few times. This chain uses TRBV4-2 with TRBJ2-1, with TRBD2 identical over 10 bases. The V gene end was trimmed by 4 bases and the J gene end by 4 bases; junction bases not matched to a gene: 4. CDR3 size: 15 residues. The germline V gene has CDR1 LGHNA and CDR2 YNFKEQ. This chain's CDR3 is CASSLTSGSYNEQFF. CDR3 in DNA: TGTGCCAGCAGCCTGACTAGCGGGTCTTACAATGAGCAGTTCTTC.

The CDR3 loop is CASSHIDTGNIIRNTIYF. CDR3 coding DNA: TGTGCCAGCAGCCATATTGACACCGGAAACATAATTAGAAACACCATATATTTT. The chain is built from TRBV7-2 and TRBJ1-3; D gene uncertain. Germline CDR1 reads SGHTA; CDR2 reads FQGNSA. This CDR3 has 18 residues. The V end was cut by 5 bases, the J end by 5 bases, with 25 bases between.

The chain joins TRBV5-6 to TRBJ2-7; D ambiguous. CDR1 and CDR2 (germline): SGHDT, YYEEEE. The V gene lost 4 bases and the J gene lost 0 bases, with 11 bases spanning the gap. The CDR3 consists of 14 residues. The CDR3 spells CASSGVLSSYEQYF. CDR3 nucleotides: TGTGCCAGCAGCGGTGTATTGAGCTCCTACGAGCAGTACTTC.

The chain links TRBV19 to TRBJ1-1, with unresolved D. V lost 3 bases and J lost 3, with 11 bases in between. The CDR3 covers 14 residues. Germline-derived CDR1 and CDR2 are LNHDA and SQIVND (reference sequence). CDR3 sequence: CASSIGGGYTEAFF. The DNA of the CDR3 is TGTGCCAGTAGTATTGGCGGAGGATACACTGAAGCTTTCTTT.